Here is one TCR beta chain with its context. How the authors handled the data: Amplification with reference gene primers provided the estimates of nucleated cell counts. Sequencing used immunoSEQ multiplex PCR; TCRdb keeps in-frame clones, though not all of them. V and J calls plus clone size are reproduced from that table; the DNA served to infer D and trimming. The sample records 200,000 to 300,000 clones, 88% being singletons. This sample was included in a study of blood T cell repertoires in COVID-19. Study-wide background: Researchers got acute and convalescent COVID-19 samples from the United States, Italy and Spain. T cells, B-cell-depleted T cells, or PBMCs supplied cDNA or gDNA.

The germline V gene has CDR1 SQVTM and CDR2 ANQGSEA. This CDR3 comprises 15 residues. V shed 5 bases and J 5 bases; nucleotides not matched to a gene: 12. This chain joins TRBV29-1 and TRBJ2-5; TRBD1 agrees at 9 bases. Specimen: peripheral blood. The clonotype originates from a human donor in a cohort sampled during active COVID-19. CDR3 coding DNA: TGCAGCGTTTTGGTAGACGGGACAGGGTGGGAGACCCAGTACTTC. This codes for CSVLVDGTGWETQYF.